This TCR beta chain was identified during a study of technical replicates of blood from a few donors (dated by TCRdb to 2017 to 2019). Comments on this clone: Its recognized antigen is unknown. There are no base qualities to consult, and no much larger clone falls within one base.

Libraries came from the immunoSEQ multiplex PCR assay. This is the immuneACCESS table as TCRdb keeps it, with only in-frame sequences that have V and J called. A part of the clones is gone; compared with another copy, unresolved V genes explain less than half, and the rest is unexplained. The sample has 50,000 to 60,000 clones on record, around 91% of them singletons. 3% to 4% of the sample goes to the ten largest clones. CDR3 length: 15 amino acids, cysteine to phenylalanine. The sequence is cut down to CDR3 DNA, 45 bases in frame from base 1. Unmatched junction bases come to 6, with V trimmed by 1 base and J by 1 base. CDR1 and CDR2, per the germline V gene, are SQVTM and ANQGSEA.

Here the chain combines TRBV29-1 and TRBJ1-1; TRBD1 aligns with 7 central bases. The sample taken for sequencing was PBMCs. This receptor was identified in a human donor in good health. Some clones in this sample may be carry-over from other donors' samples. CDR3 region: CSVEGQGLANTEAFF. DNA sequence: TGCAGCGTTGAAGGACAGGGCTTGGCGAACACTGAAGCTTTCTTT.